The TCR beta chain described here comes from a study of blood T cell repertoires in COVID-19. About the study: Italy, Spain and the United States were the sources of the convalescent and acute COVID-19 samples. The analysed material was cDNA or gDNA that came from T cells, B-cell-depleted T cells, or PBMCs.

Authors' data handling: Reference gene primer amplification in the assay estimated nucleated cell counts. Measured with immunoSEQ multiplex PCR; TCRdb has only the in-frame clones, and not every one. The V and J calls and clone size are taken from that table; D and trimming were inferred from the DNA. In the table there are more than 90,000 clones, 92% of which are singletons. Germline CDR1 reads SGHVS; CDR2 reads FNYEAQ. V lost 2 bases, J lost 2 bases, and 4 bases stayed unmatched. This CDR3 contains 15 residues. The source of this sequence is a middle-aged man with active COVID-19. Sample: peripheral blood. The chain employs TRBV7-6 and TRBJ1-1; 8 nucleotides agree with TRBD1. The CDR3 region is CASSLTGGINTEAFF. DNA for the CDR3: TGTGCCAGCAGCTTAACAGGGGGGATAAACACTGAAGCTTTCTTT.